Detailed here is one TCR beta chain. The data belong to a study of blood T cell repertoires in COVID-19. In the authors' methods: Amplified reference gene primers provided the basis for estimating nucleated cell counts. TCRdb's table, derived via immunoSEQ multiplex PCR, lists solely in-frame clones and lacks some. V, J and clone size are taken as reported in that table, and D and trimming were inferred from the DNA itself. The data hold under 150,000 clones, with roughly four fifths observed a single time. CDR3 length equals 13 residues. V lost 6 bases to trimming and J lost 3 bases; unmatched junction nucleotides: 1. Germline CDR1 and CDR2: MNHEY and SVGAGI. Recovery meant two consecutive negative NP/OP PCR tests, professional clearance, or resolved symptoms.

V is TRBV6-5 and J is TRBJ2-2; the match to TRBD1 covers 7 bases. Sequenced input: PBMCs or T cells enriched from blood (not recorded which). The source of this sequence is a young man who had recovered from COVID-19. The CDR3 bases are TGTGCCAGCAGGCAGGGGGACACCGGGGAGCTGTTTTTT. Its translation: CASRQGDTGELFF.